Following are 17 T cell receptor beta chains from one sample sequenced in a study of blood T cell repertoires in COVID-19. Data came from immunoSEQ multiplex PCR; TCRdb stores just in-frame clones and leaves some out. Altogether 230,000 or so clones are present, 80% to 90% being singletons, with the ten largest covering roughly 15%. The sample consisted of PBMCs or T cells enriched from blood (not recorded which). The source of these receptors is a woman between 45 and 60 years old with acute COVID-19.

The rearrangement links TRBV6-5 to TRBJ2-7; the match to TRBD1 covers 7 bases. Looked up from germline, CDR1 is MNHEY and CDR2 is SVGAGI. The CDR3 covers 14 residues. V shed 0 bases, J shed 2 bases, and the junction held 1 base outside the gene matches. The CDR3 nucleotides read TGTGCCAGCAGTTACTCGACAGGGACCTACGAGCAGTACTTC. It specifies CASSYSTGTYEQYF.

The chain employs TRBV3-1 (or the pseudogene TRBV3-2) and TRBJ2-7; TRBD2 is a possible D gene (6 bases). This CDR3 spans 14 amino acids. Germline CDR1 reads LGHDT; CDR2 reads YNNKEL (reference sequence). V lost 5 bases and J 6 bases, leaving 17 bases between the germline ends. The chain's CDR3 is CASSAGLPTGEQYF. CDR3 in DNA: TGTGCCAGCAGCGCGGGACTGCCAACGGGCGAGCAGTACTTC.

V and J are TRBV29-1 and TRBJ2-1, with 8 bases identical to TRBD2. The length of the CDR3 is 13 residues. CDR1 and CDR2 (germline): SQVTM, ANQGSEA. J lost 4 bases, V lost 4 bases, and 3 bases had no gene match. The CDR3 DNA sequence: TGCAGCGTTGGTCTAGCGGGTTACAATGAGCAGTTCTTC. This encodes CSVGLAGYNEQFF.

This clone appeared a few times. This sequence joins TRBV28 and TRBJ2-2, with D possibly TRBD1 on 5 matching bases. Trimming left V 4 bases short and J 4 bases short, with 16 bases between. The germline V gene has CDR1 MDHEN and CDR2 SYDVKM. The CDR3 sequence is 16 residues long. CDR3 DNA sequence: TGTGCCAGCAGTTGGGGCCATAGTCGGGCCACCGGGGAGCTGTTTTTT. Amino acid sequence: CASSWGHSRATGELFF. Together with reference TRBV28 and TRBJ2-2, the CDR3 gives the full variable domain: DVKVTQSSRYLVKRTGEKVFLECVQDMDHENMFWYRQDPGLGLRLIYFSYDVKMKEKGDIPEGYSVSREKKERFSLILESASTNQTSMYLCASSWGHSRATGELFFGEGSRLTVL.

The rearrangement uses TRBV30 and TRBJ1-2; 7 bases map to TRBD1. This CDR3 contains 14 residues. The germline gives CDR1 GTSNPN, CDR2 SVGIG (reference sequence). Trimming removed 2 bases from V and 6 bases from J; junction bases left unmatched: 9. The CDR3 is CAWSWAQGLNGYTF. As DNA, the CDR3 is TGTGCCTGGAGTTGGGCACAGGGGCTCAATGGCTACACCTTC.

V gene TRBV6-6 combines with J gene TRBJ1-3; D unclear. The germline CDR1 and CDR2 sequences are MNHNY and SVGAGI (reference sequence). The CDR3 is made up of 20 amino acids. The V end lost 6 bases, the J end lost 5 bases, and 32 bases lay between the germline ends. The CDR3 DNA sequence: TGTGCCAGCAGCCAACGACCCGGGTTGGCTTCCCGAGGGTATAGAAACACCATATATTTT. Encoded protein: CASSQRPGLASRGYRNTIYF.

V usage is TRBV5-1 and J usage is TRBJ2-1; 11 bases map to TRBD2. The length of the CDR3 is 16 residues. V trimming: 3 bases; J trimming: 4 bases; junction bases outside the gene matches: 6. Germline CDR1 is SGHRS and CDR2 is YFSETQ. The CDR3, as DNA: TGCGCCAGCAGCTCTGATAGCGGGAGGGCTTACAATGAGCAGTTCTTC. This encodes CASSSDSGRAYNEQFF. Full variable domain (outside the CDR3, taken from reference TRBV5-1 and TRBJ2-1): KAGVTQTPRYLIKTRGQQVTLSCSPISGHRSVSWYQQTPGQGLQFLFEYFSETQRNKGNFPGRFSGRQFSNSRSEMNVSTLELGDSALYLCASSSDSGRAYNEQFFGPGTRLTVL.

This clone was counted a single time. The chain couples TRBV2 to TRBJ2-1, with 7 bases fitting TRBD2. Trimming took 9 bases from V and 2 from J; bases not matched to a gene: 7. Germline CDR1 reads SNHLY; CDR2 reads FYNNEI. The CDR3 extends over 14 amino acids. The CDR3 loop reads CASHWLAAYNEQFF. The CDR3 nucleotides are TGTGCCAGTCATTGGCTAGCGGCCTACAATGAGCAGTTCTTC.

In this sample, this clone turned up a few times. The sample holds other DNA sequences that translate to the same CDR3. This sequence joins TRBV9 and TRBJ2-1; a weak D match, TRBD1 (5 bases). Deletions cut 1 base from V and 6 bases from J, with 8 bases between. This CDR3 has 13 residues. Per germline, CDR1 SGDLS and CDR2 YYNGEE. The CDR3 coding sequence is TGTGCCAGCAGCGTAAGGGGCCCCAATGAGCAGTTCTTC. Protein product: CASSVRGPNEQFF.

The chain joins TRBV2 to TRBJ1-5; TRBD1 is a possible D gene (5 bases). The CDR3 totals 15 residues. CDR1 and CDR2 (germline): SNHLY, FYNNEI. V was pared by 3 bases and J by 4 bases, with 13 bases between. CDR3 sequence: CASSDRGGANQPQHF. In nucleotides, the CDR3 is TGTGCCAGCAGTGATAGAGGAGGGGCAAATCAGCCCCAGCATTTT.

This chain joins TRBV7-9 and TRBJ1-1; 7 bases fit TRBD1. V was pared by 4 bases and J by 3 bases, with 2 bases of the junction left unmatched. CDR3 size: 13 residues. CDR1 is SEHNR and CDR2 is FQNEAQ in the germline V gene (reference sequence). Here the CDR3 DNA reads TGTGCCAGCAGCTATCAGGGGGACACTGAAGCTTTCTTT. This sequence encodes CASSYQGDTEAFF.

The count of this clone is one. The gene calls are TRBV2 and TRBJ1-6; D call uncertain. The CDR3 totals 13 residues. CDR1 and CDR2 (germline): SNHLY, FYNNEI. Trimming left V 6 bases short and J 6 bases short, with 9 bases between. The CDR3 bases are TGTGCCAGCAGGCCCGGTCCTAATTCACCCCTCCACTTT. Amino acids: CASRPGPNSPLHF.

The chain joins TRBV28 to TRBJ1-1, with TRBD1 as a possible D gene (6 bases). The V gene's germline CDR1 is MDHEN and CDR2 SYDVKM. This CDR3 has 15 amino acids. The germline V and J ends were trimmed by 4 bases and 4 bases, with 16 bases remaining between them. The CDR3 is CASSSPRRGATEAFF. The DNA of the CDR3 is TGTGCCAGCAGTTCGCCCCGTCGGGGGGCCACTGAAGCTTTCTTT.

The chain uses TRBV2 and TRBJ2-1, with 9 bases aligning to TRBD2. J gave up 0 bases and V 8 bases, and 5 bases lay outside the gene matches. From germline, CDR1 is SNHLY and CDR2 FYNNEI. The CDR3 is 15 residues long. CDR3 DNA: TGTGCCAGCGAGAAAGCGGGGGGCTCCTACAATGAGCAGTTCTTC. Its protein product is CASEKAGGSYNEQFF.

The table lists this clone with a count of one. V is TRBV28 and J is TRBJ1-2, with a tentative D call TRBD1 (5 bases). V was trimmed by 6 bases and J by 4 bases, leaving 15 bases between them. Germline V CDR1 and CDR2: MDHEN, SYDVKM. This CDR3 spans 14 amino acids. CDR3: CASSTPGGGYGYTF. The CDR3, as DNA: TGTGCCAGCAGCACTCCTGGGGGGGGCTATGGCTACACCTTC.

The chain recombines TRBV2 with TRBJ2-6; D perhaps matches TRBD1 (6 bases). The ends were cut back, 6 bases at V and 4 bases at J, with 16 bases in the middle. CDR1 is SNHLY and CDR2 is FYNNEI in the germline V gene. This CDR3 is built from 16 residues. The DNA for the CDR3 is TGTGCCAGCAGACCCAACACAGGGACCGGGGCCAACGTCCTGACTTTC. It encodes CASRPNTGTGANVLTF.

This clone was seen only once. V is TRBV2 and J is TRBJ2-5; no definite D call. V shed 1 base and J shed 4 bases, with 4 bases lying between them. This CDR3 is 12 amino acids long. Germline V gene data show CDR1 as SNHLY and CDR2 as FYNNEI. The DNA for the CDR3 is TGTGCCAGCAGTGAAGTCGTAGAGACCCAGTACTTC. Amino acids: CASSEVVETQYF.